This T cell receptor (beta chain) was sequenced during a study of siplizumab effects on memory and regulatory T cells. Regarding the study as a whole: The Treg-derived share of mappable alloreactive CD4+ clones averaged about 74% with siplizumab and approximately 27% in controls. A major contribution to the alloresponse seemed to be made by naive T cells, which seemed more diverse than memory cells. Tregs proliferating in siplizumab cultures lacked confirmation of their suppressive function.

Clones were sequenced by immunoSEQ multiplex PCR, and TCRdb holds only the in-frame ones, with some missing. The sample includes approximately 82,000 clones, roughly 87% of them seen just once. Notes on this clone: What it recognizes is unknown.

This CDR3 contains 11 residues. Germline V gives CDR1 SEHNR, CDR2 FQNEAQ (reference sequence). The V end lost 1 base, the J end lost 10 bases, and 8 bases lay between the germline ends. The TCR originated in a human donor in good health. The genes are TRBV7-9 and TRBJ2-7; D is ambiguous. Sequencing used Tregs sorted from blood. DNA for the CDR3: TGTGCCAGCAGCTTAGAGGGCCTCCAGTACTTC. Its protein product is CASSLEGLQYF.